The 5 T cell receptor beta chains reported below all come from one sample, sequenced in a study of cytomegalovirus exposure and HLA in healthy donors (dated by TCRdb to 2017 to 2019). Libraries were built with the immunoSEQ multiplex PCR assay. For the multiplex PCR, a mixture combining 60 forward primers for TCR Vbeta segments and 13 reverse primers for TCR Jbeta segments was used. TCRdb re-hosts the immuneACCESS table, in-frame sequences only. Its copies lack some clones; in the studies checked, an unresolved V gene accounts for under half of them, and the cause for the rest is not known. The sample contains 130,000 to 150,000 clones, around 80% of them found a single time. The ten most abundant clones make up 2.5% to 3% of the sample. Sample: PBMCs. The receptors derive from a female donor in good health and CMV-seronegative.

Comment on this clone: Other DNA sequences within the sample encode an identical CDR3. This chain links TRBV5-1 with TRBJ2-5; D is undetermined. Germline assignment: CDR1 SGHRS and CDR2 YFSETQ. The CDR3 loop spans 13 amino acids. V dropped 0 bases and J dropped 2 bases, with 5 bases sitting between them. For the CDR3, the DNA is TGCGCCAGCAGCTTGGGACTGCAAGAGACCCAGTACTTC. Translating it yields CASSLGLQETQYF.

The V and J genes are TRBV29-1 and TRBJ2-5; a possible D gene is TRBD2 (7 bases). This CDR3 is built from 12 residues. V was cut by 5 bases and J by 11 bases, with 18 bases left in between. Germline V gene data show CDR1 as SQVTM and CDR2 as ANQGSEA. DNA for the CDR3: TGCAGCGTTCTGGGGGGGGCGCAAGAGCAGTACTTC. Protein: CSVLGGAQEQYF.

The rearrangement uses TRBV6-5 and TRBJ2-7; perhaps TRBD2 as D (6 bases). Trimming shortened V by 2 bases and J by 3 bases, and 14 bases separated the two germline ends. The V gene's germline CDR1 is MNHEY and CDR2 SVGAGI. The CDR3 is 15 amino acids. The CDR3 DNA follows: TGTGCCAGCAGTTACGGTCGGCGGGGCTTCTACGAGCAGTACTTC. Protein: CASSYGRRGFYEQYF.

The chain couples TRBV7-9 to TRBJ2-4; 7 bases map to TRBD1. J gave up 0 bases and V 5 bases, and 4 bases lay outside the gene matches. This CDR3 has 15 residues. Germline-derived CDR1 and CDR2 are SEHNR and FQNEAQ (reference sequence). DNA for the CDR3: TGTGCCAGCAGCGAGGGACAGCTAGCCAAAAACATTCAGTACTTC. This gives the protein CASSEGQLAKNIQYF.

This clone was seen more than once but under ten times. The chain combines TRBV6-5 with TRBJ1-2; D may be TRBD1 (5 bases). The CDR3 has 15 amino acids. Germline V gives CDR1 MNHEY, CDR2 SVGAGI. The V and J ends lost 2 bases and 8 bases respectively, with 18 bases between them. DNA for the CDR3: TGTGCCAGCAGTTACGATAGAATGGGGCAAGGAGGCTACACCTTC. It translates to CASSYDRMGQGGYTF.